This T cell receptor (beta chain) was profiled in a study of T cell changes during pregnancy in multiple sclerosis. With 3 bases removed from V and 1 base from J, the gap between germline ends came to 13 bases. The germline CDR1 and CDR2 sequences are SGHRS and YFSETQ. The CDR3 runs 16 residues. Data came from immunoSEQ multiplex PCR; TCRdb stores just in-frame clones and leaves some out. The repertoire holds some 50,000 clones, with about 92% as singletons. The starting material was CD4+ T cells from peripheral blood mononuclear cells, obtained in the second trimester of pregnancy. The V and J genes are TRBV5-1 and TRBJ1-4; possibly TRBD1 for D (6 bases). This sequence was found in a female donor with multiple sclerosis, enrolled in a pregnancy study. CDR3 sequence (DNA): TGCGCCAGCAGCTCCTCGCAGGGGATAACTAATGAAAAACTGTTTTTT. This gives the protein CASSSSQGITNEKLFF.